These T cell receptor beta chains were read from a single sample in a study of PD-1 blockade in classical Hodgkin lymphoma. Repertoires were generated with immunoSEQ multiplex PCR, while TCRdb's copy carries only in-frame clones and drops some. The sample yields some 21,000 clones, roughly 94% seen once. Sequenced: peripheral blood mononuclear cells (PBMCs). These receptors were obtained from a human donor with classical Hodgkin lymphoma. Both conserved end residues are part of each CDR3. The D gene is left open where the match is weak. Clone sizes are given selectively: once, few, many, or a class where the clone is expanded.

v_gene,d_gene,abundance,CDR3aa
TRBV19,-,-,CASAAFWELFF
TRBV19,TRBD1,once,CASSIGTASPSYEQYF
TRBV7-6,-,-,CASSRGWGIPDEQYF
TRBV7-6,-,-,CASSLAAGANQPQHF
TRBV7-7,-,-,CASSQSDFRGEQFF
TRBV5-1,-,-,CASSLSGTANTEAFF
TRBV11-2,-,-,CASSLAEVGGYTF
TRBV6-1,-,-,CASSADFNYGYTF
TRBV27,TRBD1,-,CASSWGQGSADTQYF
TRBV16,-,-,CASSQNPLSTDTQYF
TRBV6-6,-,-,CASSYRQAYEQYF
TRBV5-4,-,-,CASSSDPAGVKNIQYF
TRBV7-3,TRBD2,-,CASSPLAGGRSDTQYF
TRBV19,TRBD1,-,CASRLGTGGLSSYNEQFF
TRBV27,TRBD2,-,CASSYRTSGDSEQFF
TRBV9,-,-,CASSTNQETQYF
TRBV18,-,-,CASSPGRSSSHEQYF
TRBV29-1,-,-,CSVEEGGKTQYF
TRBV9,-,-,CASSVDSRTDMGEQFF
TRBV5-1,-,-,CASSLEQNSPLHF
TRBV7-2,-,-,CASSLLRVGYTF
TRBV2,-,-,CASTNPLGYTF
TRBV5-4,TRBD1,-,CASSPGTGNQETQYF
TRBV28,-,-,CASSLSWGGDNEQFF
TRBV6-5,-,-,CASSYGQTTDYEQYF
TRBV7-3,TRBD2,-,CASSPGTSGGELFF
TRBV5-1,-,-,CASSLYSVRRYEQYF
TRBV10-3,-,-,CAISESRQGGEKLFF
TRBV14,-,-,CASSAGKTQYF